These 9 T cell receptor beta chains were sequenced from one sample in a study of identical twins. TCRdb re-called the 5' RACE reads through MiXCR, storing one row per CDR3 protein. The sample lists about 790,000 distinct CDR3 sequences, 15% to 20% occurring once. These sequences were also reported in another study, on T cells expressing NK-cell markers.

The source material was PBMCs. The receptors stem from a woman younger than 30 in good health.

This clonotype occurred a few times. Here the CDR3 reads CASSPGLAGAMENIQYF. As DNA, the CDR3 is TGTGCCAGCTCACCCGGGCTAGCGGGGGCAATGGAGAACATTCAGTACTTC. The V and J genes are TRBV18 and TRBJ2-4, with 10 bases that match TRBD2. Germline V CDR1 and CDR2: KGHSH, LQKENI. This CDR3 spans 17 amino acids. The J segment lost 7 bases and the V segment lost 3 bases, leaving 12 bases of the junction unmatched.

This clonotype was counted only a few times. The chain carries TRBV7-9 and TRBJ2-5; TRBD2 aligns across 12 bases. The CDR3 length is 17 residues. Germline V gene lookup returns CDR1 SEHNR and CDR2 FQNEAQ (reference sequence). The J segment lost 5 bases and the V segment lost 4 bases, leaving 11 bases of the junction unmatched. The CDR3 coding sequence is TGTGCCAGCAGCTCCTTCGTGACTAGCGGGAGAGGCGAGACCCAGTACTTC. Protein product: CASSSFVTSGRGETQYF.

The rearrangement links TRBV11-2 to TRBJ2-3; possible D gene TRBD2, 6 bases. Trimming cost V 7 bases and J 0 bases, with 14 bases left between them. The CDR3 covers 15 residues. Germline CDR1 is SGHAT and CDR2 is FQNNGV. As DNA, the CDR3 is TGTGCCAGCACTCTGGAGGGGACTAGCACAGATACGCAGTATTTT. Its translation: CASTLEGTSTDTQYF.

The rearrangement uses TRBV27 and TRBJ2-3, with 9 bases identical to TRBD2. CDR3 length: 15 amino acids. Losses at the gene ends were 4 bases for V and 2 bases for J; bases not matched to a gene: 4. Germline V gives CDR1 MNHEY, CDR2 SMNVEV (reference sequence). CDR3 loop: CASSSRTSVTDTQYF. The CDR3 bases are TGTGCCAGCAGTTCGAGGACTAGCGTCACAGATACGCAGTATTTT.

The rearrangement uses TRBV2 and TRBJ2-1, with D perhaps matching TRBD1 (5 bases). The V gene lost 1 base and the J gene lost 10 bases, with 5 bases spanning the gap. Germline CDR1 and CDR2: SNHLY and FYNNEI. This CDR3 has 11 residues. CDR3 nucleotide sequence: TGTGCCAGCAGTGAAGAGGGGGAGCAGTTCTTC. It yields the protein CASSEEGEQFF.

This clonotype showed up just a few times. The CDR3 loop reads CASSFQGENTEAFF. The CDR3 bases are TGTGCCAGCAGCTTCCAGGGGGAGAACACTGAAGCTTTCTTT. The chain is built from TRBV13 and TRBJ1-1, with TRBD1 identical over 7 bases. CDR1 and CDR2 from the germline V gene are PRHDT and FYEKMQ (reference sequence). This CDR3 contains 14 residues. V was pared by 3 bases and J by 1 base, with 2 bases of the junction left unmatched.

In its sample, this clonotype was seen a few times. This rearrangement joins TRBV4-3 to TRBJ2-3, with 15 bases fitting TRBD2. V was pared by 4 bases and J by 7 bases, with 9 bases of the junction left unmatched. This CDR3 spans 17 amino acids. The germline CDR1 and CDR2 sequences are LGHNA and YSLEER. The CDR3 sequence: CASSLGLAGGPQNTQYF. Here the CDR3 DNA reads TGCGCCAGCAGCCTAGGACTAGCGGGAGGGCCTCAGAATACGCAGTATTTT.

CDR3 loop: CSASLWGPFSVDTQYF. Written as DNA, the CDR3 is TGCAGTGCTAGTCTGTGGGGCCCCTTTAGCGTGGATACGCAGTATTTT. This chain connects TRBV20-1 to TRBJ2-3; D may be TRBD1 or TRBD2 (5 bases each). This CDR3 spans 16 amino acids. The V and J ends lost 3 bases and 6 bases respectively, with 22 bases between them. CDR1 and CDR2 (germline): DFQATT, SNEGSKA (reference sequence).

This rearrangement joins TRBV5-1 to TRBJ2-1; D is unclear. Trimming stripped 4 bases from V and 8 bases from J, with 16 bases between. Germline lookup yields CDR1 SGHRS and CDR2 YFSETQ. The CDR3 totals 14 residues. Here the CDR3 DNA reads TGCGCCAGCAGCACCGCCCTTGACGTCGATGAGCAGTTCTTC. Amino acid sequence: CASSTALDVDEQFF.